This T cell receptor beta chain originates from a study of blood T cell repertoires in COVID-19. In the study overall: Italy, Spain and the United States were the sources of the convalescent and acute COVID-19 samples. Sources were T cells, B-cell-depleted T cells, or PBMCs; the material itself was cDNA or gDNA.

This clone was counted only a few times. In the source study's methods: How many nucleated cells were present was estimated from reference gene primer amplification. Produced via immunoSEQ multiplex PCR; TCRdb's table is partial and in-frame only. D and trimming come from the DNA, and the V and J calls and clone size come from that table. The data show 95,000 to 110,000 clones, approximately 84% seen once. CDR3 length: 18 amino acids. Germline CDR1 and CDR2: SGHVS and FQNEAQ. V shed 1 base, J shed 8 bases, and the junction held 14 bases outside the gene matches. The genes are TRBV7-8 and TRBJ1-4, with 9 bases identical to TRBD1. The sequence was collected from a human donor in a cohort sampled during active COVID-19. The sequenced material came from peripheral blood. The CDR3 bases are TGTGCCAGCAGCTTAGAACCACTGTACAGGGGGCAACGGGAAAAACTGTTTTTT. The encoded protein is CASSLEPLYRGQREKLFF. The complete variable domain, with remaining parts taken from reference TRBV7-8 and TRBJ1-4, reads GAGVSQSPRYKVAKRGQDVALRCDPISGHVSLFWYQQALGQGPEFLTYFQNEAQLDKSGLPSDRFFAERPEGSVSTLKIQRTQQEDSAVYLCASSLEPLYRGQREKLFFGSGTQLSVL.